This T cell receptor (beta chain) appears in the sequencing data of a study of vaccination effects on CD4 cells after COVID-19. CDR1 is LGHDT, CDR2 YNNKEL, per germline (reference sequence). Germline trimming cut 4 bases from V and 2 bases from J; bases unmatched to any gene: 11. The CDR3 is 17 residues long. As concerns this clone: Its antigen is unknown.

Expansion of antigen-specific CD4+ T cells with viral peptide pools was carried out by the ViraFEST assay before sequencing. Culturing for 10 days preceded CD4+ T cell isolation. No vaccinee had earlier SARS-CoV-2 infection, and nucleocapsid antibodies were negative. The method was immunoSEQ multiplex PCR; TCRdb's version includes in-frame clones alone and lacks a portion of them. The data hold about 63,000 clones, with 60% to 80% observed a single time. The V call is TRBV3-1 (or the pseudogene TRBV3-2), the J call TRBJ2-3; TRBD2 matches at 8 bases. This sample comprised CD4+ T cells from PBMCs cultured with HCoV-OC43 spike peptides, obtained before COVID-19 vaccination. Subset: HCoV-OC43 spike overlapping peptide pool stimulation. This clonotype was obtained from a human donor who received a COVID-19 vaccine. The CDR3 spells CASSPSGVLAATDTQYF. CDR3 DNA: TGTGCCAGCAGCCCGTCCGGGGTACTAGCGGCCACAGATACGCAGTATTTT.